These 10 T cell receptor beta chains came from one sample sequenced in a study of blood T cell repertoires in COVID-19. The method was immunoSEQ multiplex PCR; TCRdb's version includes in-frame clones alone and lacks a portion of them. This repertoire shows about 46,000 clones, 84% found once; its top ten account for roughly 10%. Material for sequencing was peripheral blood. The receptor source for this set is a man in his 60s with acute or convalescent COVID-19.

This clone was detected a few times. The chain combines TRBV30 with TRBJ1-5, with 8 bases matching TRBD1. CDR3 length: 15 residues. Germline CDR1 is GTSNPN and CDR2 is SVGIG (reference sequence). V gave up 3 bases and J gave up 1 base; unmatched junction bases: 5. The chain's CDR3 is CAWSGTGVSNQPQHF. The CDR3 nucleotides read TGTGCCTGGAGCGGGACAGGAGTCAGCAATCAGCCCCAGCATTTT.

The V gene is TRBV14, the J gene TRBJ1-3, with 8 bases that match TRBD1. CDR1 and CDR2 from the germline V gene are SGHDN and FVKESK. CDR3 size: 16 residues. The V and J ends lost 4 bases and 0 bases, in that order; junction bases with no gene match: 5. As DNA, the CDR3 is TGTGCCAGCAGCCGACGGGACAGGAGCTCTGGAAACACCATATATTTT. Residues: CASSRRDRSSGNTIYF.

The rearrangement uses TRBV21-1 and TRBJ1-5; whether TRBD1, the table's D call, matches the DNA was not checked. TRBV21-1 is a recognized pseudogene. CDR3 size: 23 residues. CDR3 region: CASSTQGQGSEVVDRKSNQPQHF. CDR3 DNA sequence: TGTGCCAGCAGCACCCAGGGACAGGGGTCGGAGGTAGTGGACAGAAAGAGCAATCAGCCCCAGCATTTT.

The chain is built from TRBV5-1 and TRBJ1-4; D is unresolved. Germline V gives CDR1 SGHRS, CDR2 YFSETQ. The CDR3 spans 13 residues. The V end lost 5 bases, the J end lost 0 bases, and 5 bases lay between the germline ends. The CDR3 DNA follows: TGCGCCAGCAGGTTAGCAACTAATGAAAAACTGTTTTTT. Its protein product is CASRLATNEKLFF. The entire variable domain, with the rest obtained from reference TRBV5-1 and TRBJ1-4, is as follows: KAGVTQTPRYLIKTRGQQVTLSCSPISGHRSVSWYQQTPGQGLQFLFEYFSETQRNKGNFPGRFSGRQFSNSRSEMNVSTLELGDSALYLCASRLATNEKLFFGSGTQLSVL.

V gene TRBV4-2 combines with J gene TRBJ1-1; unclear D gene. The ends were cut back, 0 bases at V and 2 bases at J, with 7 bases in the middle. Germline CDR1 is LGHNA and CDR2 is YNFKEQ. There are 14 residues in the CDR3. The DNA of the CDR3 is TGTGCCAGCAGCCAAGACAGATACAACACTGAAGCTTTCTTT. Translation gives CASSQDRYNTEAFF.

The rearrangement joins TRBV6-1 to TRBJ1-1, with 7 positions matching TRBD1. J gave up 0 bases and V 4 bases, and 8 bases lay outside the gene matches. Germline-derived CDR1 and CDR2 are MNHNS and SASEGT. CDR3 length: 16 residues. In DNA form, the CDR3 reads TGTGCCAGCAGTGTGGACAGGTCCTACATGAACACTGAAGCTTTCTTT. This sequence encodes CASSVDRSYMNTEAFF.

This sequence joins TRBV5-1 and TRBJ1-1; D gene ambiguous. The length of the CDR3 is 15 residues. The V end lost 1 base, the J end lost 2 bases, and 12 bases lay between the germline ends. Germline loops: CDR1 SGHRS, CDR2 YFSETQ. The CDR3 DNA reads TGCGCCAGCAGCTTGTTCGGTGCGGGTAACACTGAAGCTTTCTTT. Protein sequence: CASSLFGAGNTEAFF.

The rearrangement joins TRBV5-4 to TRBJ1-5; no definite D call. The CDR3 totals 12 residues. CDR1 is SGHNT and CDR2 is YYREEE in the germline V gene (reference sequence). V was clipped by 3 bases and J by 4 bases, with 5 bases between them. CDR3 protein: CASSSPNQPQHF. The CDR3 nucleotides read TGTGCCAGCAGCTCCCCGAATCAGCCCCAGCATTTT. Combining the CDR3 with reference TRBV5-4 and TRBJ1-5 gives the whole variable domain ETGVTQSPTHLIKTRGQQVTLRCSSQSGHNTVSWYQQALGQGPQFIFQYYREEENGRGNFPPRFSGLQFPNYSSELNVNALELDDSALYLCASSSPNQPQHFGDGTRLSIL.

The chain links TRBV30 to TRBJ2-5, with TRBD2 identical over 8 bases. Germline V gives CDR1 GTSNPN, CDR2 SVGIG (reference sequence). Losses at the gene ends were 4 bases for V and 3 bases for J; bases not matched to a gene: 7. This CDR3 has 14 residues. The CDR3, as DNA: TGTGCCTGGAATCAAGCACTAGCGGAAGAGACCCAGTACTTC. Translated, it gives CAWNQALAEETQYF.

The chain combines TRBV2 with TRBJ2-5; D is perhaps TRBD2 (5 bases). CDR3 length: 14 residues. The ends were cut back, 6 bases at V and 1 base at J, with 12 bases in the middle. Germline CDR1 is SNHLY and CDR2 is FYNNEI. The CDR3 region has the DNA TGTGCCAGCAGACTAGGGAATGGCCAAGAGACCCAGTACTTC. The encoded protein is CASRLGNGQETQYF.